The 22 T cell receptor beta chains given below trace back to one sample, sequenced in a study of T cell responses to AZD1222 COVID-19 vaccine. Libraries were prepared by immunoSEQ multiplex PCR; TCRdb keeps only in-frame clonotypes and omits some of them. The sample includes around 85,000 clones, 75% to 90% of them seen just once. Sequences were derived from peripheral blood, sampled 28 days after the second AZD1222 dose. The receptor source for this set is an adult who received the AZD1222 COVID-19 vaccine.

The count of this clone is one. CDR3: CASSIPLRTEAFF. DNA for the CDR3: TGTGCCAGCAGTATCCCTCTCAGGACTGAAGCTTTCTTT. The chain has TRBV28 and TRBJ1-1; no clear D. This CDR3 is 13 amino acids long. The ends were cut back, 5 bases at V and 5 bases at J, with 12 bases in the middle. The germline CDR1 and CDR2 sequences are MDHEN and SYDVKM.

V is TRBV2 and J is TRBJ2-7; D might be TRBD2 (6 bases). The germline gives CDR1 SNHLY, CDR2 FYNNEI. The CDR3 has 14 amino acids. Trimming took off 1 base at V and 5 bases at J, with 12 bases between the two ends. CDR3 loop: CASSEVDRGNEQYF. CDR3 DNA sequence: TGTGCCAGCAGTGAAGTGGACCGGGGGAACGAGCAGTACTTC.

In nucleotides, the CDR3 is TGTGCCAGCAGAAGGGGAGTGGGGCAGTACTTC. Its protein is CASRRGVGQYF. The genes are TRBV28 and TRBJ2-7; either TRBD1 or TRBD2 may fit D (5 bases each). Germline V lookup: CDR1 MDHEN, CDR2 SYDVKM. The CDR3 has 11 amino acids. Trimming took off 6 bases at V and 9 bases at J, with 12 bases between the two ends.

The J gene is TRBJ2-7, the V gene TRBV28; maybe TRBD1 (6 bases). V shed 6 bases and J shed 3 bases, with 24 bases lying between them. Germline CDR1 is MDHEN and CDR2 is SYDVKM. The CDR3 has 17 residues. This CDR3 is CASSRYREAVGSYEQYF. CDR3 sequence (DNA): TGTGCCAGCAGCCGGTACAGGGAAGCTGTTGGGAGCTACGAGCAGTACTTC. Based on the CDR3 plus reference TRBV28 and TRBJ2-7, the full variable domain is DVKVTQSSRYLVKRTGEKVFLECVQDMDHENMFWYRQDPGLGLRLIYFSYDVKMKEKGDIPEGYSVSREKKERFSLILESASTNQTSMYLCASSRYREAVGSYEQYFGPGTRLTVT.

The chain links TRBV10-3 to TRBJ2-1; 14 positions agree with TRBD2. The germline V gene encodes CDR1 ENHRY and CDR2 SYGVKD. V lost 6 bases to trimming and J lost 4 bases; unmatched junction nucleotides: 2. The CDR3 has 15 residues. The chain's CDR3 is CAISGLAGGYNEQFF. CDR3 DNA sequence: TGTGCCATCAGCGGACTAGCGGGGGGATACAATGAGCAGTTCTTC.

As for this clone: This CDR3 is missing its conserved last phenylalanine or tryptophan, likely due to a read error. Because the CDR3's place on the DNA is in doubt, the DNA is left out and the CDR3 is given as listed by TCRdb. V gene TRBV20-1 combines with J gene TRBJ2-7; the table assigns TRBD1, which was not confirmed against the DNA. Germline V gives CDR1 DFQATT, CDR2 SNEGSKA (reference sequence). The CDR3 spans 10 residues, counting both ends. CDR3 in amino acids: CSARDRGLVL.

The rearrangement links TRBV7-2 to TRBJ1-3; TRBD1 is a possible D gene (5 bases). Germline CDR1 reads SGHTA; CDR2 reads FQGNSA. The CDR3 runs 17 residues. V gave up 0 bases and J gave up 0 bases, with 12 bases separating them. The CDR3 reads CASSLAGTALSGNTIYF. The CDR3 region has the DNA TGTGCCAGCAGCTTAGCGGGGACGGCACTCTCTGGAAACACCATATATTTT.

The genes are TRBV6-2 or TRBV6-3 and TRBJ2-3; TRBD2 aligns across 9 bases. The V segment lost 2 bases and the J segment 4 bases; nucleotides outside the gene matches: 13. The CDR3 is 18 residues long. Germline V CDR1 and CDR2: MNHEY, SVGEGT. The CDR3 sequence: CASSYTPFDSGGADTQYF. The CDR3 nucleotides are TGTGCCAGCAGTTACACCCCCTTCGATAGCGGGGGTGCAGATACGCAGTATTTT.

A single count supports this clone. The J gene is TRBJ2-3, the V gene TRBV12-3 or TRBV12-4; no definite D call. The CDR3 runs to 13 residues. V was clipped by 5 bases and J by 0 bases, with 6 bases between them. CDR3 bases: TGTGCCAGCAGTCCCAGTAGCACAGATACGCAGTATTTT. Its translation: CASSPSSTDTQYF.

In its sample, this clone was seen a few times. V gene TRBV19 combines with J gene TRBJ1-4; weak D call: TRBD1 (6 bases). The germline V and J ends were trimmed by 6 bases and 0 bases, with 8 bases remaining between them. The germline CDR1 and CDR2 sequences are LNHDA and SQIVND (reference sequence). CDR3 length: 14 amino acids. The DNA of the CDR3 is TGTGCCAGTAGGGACAGTGCAACTAATGAAAAACTGTTTTTT. Its translation is CASRDSATNEKLFF.

This clone was detected a few times. This chain connects TRBV5-4 to TRBJ2-2, with D tentatively TRBD2 (5 bases). Looked up from germline, CDR1 is SGHNT and CDR2 is YYREEE (reference sequence). V shed 0 bases and J shed 6 bases, with 15 bases lying between them. CDR3 size: 16 residues. The CDR3 sequence: CASSLAADPKAGELFF. In DNA form, the CDR3 reads TGTGCCAGCAGCTTGGCAGCGGACCCCAAGGCCGGGGAGCTGTTTTTT.

Concerning this clone itself: The junction departs from the called germline gene at one end, perhaps through a read error. The same CDR3 is also encoded by other DNA sequences in this sample. The chain is built from TRBV6-5 and TRBJ2-7; 9 nucleotides line up with TRBD1. Germline loops: CDR1 MNHEY, CDR2 SVGAGI. The CDR3 is 14 amino acids. The CDR3 bases are TGTGCCAGCAGGAGGACAGGGGTGGCCTATGAGCAGTACTTC. Protein product: CASRRTGVAYEQYF.

The rearrangement joins TRBV11-2 to TRBJ2-1; D is ambiguous. The CDR3 spans 13 residues. Germline assignment: CDR1 SGHAT and CDR2 FQNNGV. Trimming pared 4 bases from V and 4 bases from J, leaving 8 bases between. The DNA for the CDR3 is TGTGCCAGCAGCTCGTCAGAGTACAATGAGCAGTTCTTC. Its protein product is CASSSSEYNEQFF.

The chain recombines TRBV6-4 with TRBJ2-7; TRBD1 aligns across 9 bases. The germline gives CDR1 MRHNA, CDR2 SNTAGT. The CDR3 totals 16 residues. V lost 4 bases and J lost 5; bases outside the gene matches: 12. CDR3 in amino acids: CASSAEPDRGTDEQYF. The CDR3 DNA reads as TGTGCCAGCAGTGCAGAACCGGACAGGGGAACCGACGAGCAGTACTTC.

The CDR3 reads CAWSKTVPETQYF. CDR3 coding DNA: TGTGCCTGGAGTAAGACCGTCCCGGAGACCCAGTACTTC. The V gene is TRBV30, the J gene TRBJ2-5; D call uncertain. The CDR3 contains 13 residues. CDR1 is GTSNPN and CDR2 is SVGIG in the germline V gene (reference sequence). Trimming cost V 2 bases and J 5 bases, with 12 bases left between them.

V usage is TRBV19 and J usage is TRBJ1-1; D call uncertain. Trimming took 5 bases from V and 1 from J, leaving 23 bases between them. This CDR3 contains 18 residues. CDR1 LNHDA and CDR2 SQIVND come from the germline V gene (reference sequence). CDR3 coding DNA: TGTGCCAGTAGTTACCGGGATTTATCTATCATGAGGAACACTGAAGCTTTCTTT. It specifies CASSYRDLSIMRNTEAFF.

This rearrangement joins TRBV3-1 (or the pseudogene TRBV3-2) to TRBJ1-2; D not certain. V was clipped by 3 bases and J by 6 bases, with 14 bases between them. This CDR3 region has 14 residues. Germline V gene data show CDR1 as LGHDT and CDR2 as YNNKEL (reference sequence). CDR3: CASSHAEVRNGYTF. DNA for the CDR3: TGTGCCAGCAGCCACGCAGAGGTTCGGAATGGCTACACCTTC.

As concerns this clone: Sequence at one end of the junction differs from germline and may be a read error. J is TRBJ2-1 and V is TRBV2; D tentatively reads TRBD1 or TRBD2 (5 bases each). CDR3 length: 12 residues. Germline V CDR1 and CDR2: SNHLY, FYNNEI. The CDR3 nucleotides are TGTGCCAGCAGTGAAGCGCCGGGGCTAGCAATCTTC. Residues: CASSEAPGLAIF.

Concerning this clone: The sample contains more than one DNA sequence encoding this CDR3. The chain couples TRBV20-1 to TRBJ2-7; D not resolved. This CDR3 is 10 amino acids long. Per the germline V gene, CDR1 is DFQATT and CDR2 is SNEGSKA (reference sequence). V was pared by 4 bases and J by 4 bases, with 5 bases between. The CDR3 spells CSATLYEQYF. DNA of the CDR3: TGCAGTGCTACCCTTTACGAGCAGTACTTC.

The chain couples TRBV5-1 to TRBJ1-5; 7 bases align to TRBD1. Germline CDR1 SGHRS, CDR2 YFSETQ. The CDR3 extends over 15 amino acids. Unmatched junction bases numbered 0, after V lost 0 bases and J lost 0 bases. CDR3: CASSLGQGSNQPQHF. In DNA form, the CDR3 reads TGCGCCAGCAGCTTGGGACAGGGTAGCAATCAGCCCCAGCATTTT.

This clone was seen just once. The rearrangement joins TRBV5-8 to TRBJ2-5; 13 nucleotides line up with TRBD2. CDR3 length: 17 residues. Germline V gives CDR1 SGHTS, CDR2 YDEGEE. Germline trimming cut 0 bases from V and 5 bases from J; bases unmatched to any gene: 7. The DNA for the CDR3 is TGTGCCAGCAGCTTGGGACTAGCGGGAGGCCAGGTTGAGACCCAGTACTTC. Amino acids: CASSLGLAGGQVETQYF.

The chain links TRBV28 to TRBJ1-3; D might be TRBD1 (5 bases). The V end was cut by 7 bases, the J end by 2 bases, with 9 bases between. Germline assignment: CDR1 MDHEN and CDR2 SYDVKM. This CDR3 is 13 amino acids long. The CDR3 reads CASTSGAGNTIYF. CDR3 sequence (DNA): TGTGCCAGCACCTCGGGGGCTGGAAACACCATATATTTT.